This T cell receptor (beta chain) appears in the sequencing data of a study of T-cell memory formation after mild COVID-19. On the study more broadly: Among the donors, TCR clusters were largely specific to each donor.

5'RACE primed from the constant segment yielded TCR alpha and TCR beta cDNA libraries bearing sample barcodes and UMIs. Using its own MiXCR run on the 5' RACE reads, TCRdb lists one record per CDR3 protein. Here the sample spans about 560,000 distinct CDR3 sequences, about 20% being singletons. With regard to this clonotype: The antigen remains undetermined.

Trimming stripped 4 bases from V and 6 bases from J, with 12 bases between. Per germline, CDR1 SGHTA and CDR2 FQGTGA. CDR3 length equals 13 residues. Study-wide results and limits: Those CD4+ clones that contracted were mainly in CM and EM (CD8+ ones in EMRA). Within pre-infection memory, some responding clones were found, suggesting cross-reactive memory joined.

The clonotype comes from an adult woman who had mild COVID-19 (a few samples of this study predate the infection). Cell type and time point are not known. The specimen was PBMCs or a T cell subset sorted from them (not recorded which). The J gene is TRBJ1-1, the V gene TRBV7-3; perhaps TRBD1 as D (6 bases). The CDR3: CASSSTGPAEAFF. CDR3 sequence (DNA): TGTGCCAGCAGCTCAACAGGGCCGGCTGAAGCTTTCTTT.